This record looks at one T cell receptor beta chain sequence and its context. The antigen is unknown. The V gene's germline CDR1 is MNHNS and CDR2 SASEGT. CDR3 length: 18 residues. The V segment lost 1 base and the J segment 2 bases; nucleotides outside the gene matches: 7. These data come from a study of graft-versus-host responses after intestinal transplantation. Libraries were prepared by immunoSEQ multiplex PCR; TCRdb keeps only in-frame clonotypes and omits some of them. The repertoire holds around 100,000 clones, with around nine tenths as singletons. This TCR was sampled from a human donor who was the organ donor for an intestinal transplant. Sequencing was performed on unstimulated CD4+ T cells sorted from spleen or lymph node cells, taken before transplant. The V and J genes are TRBV6-1 and TRBJ2-2; TRBD2 aligns across 10 bases. CDR3 nucleotides: TGTGCCAGCAGTGAAGGGGCTAGCGGGAGCGTTAACACCGGGGAGCTGTTTTTT. It is translated as CASSEGASGSVNTGELFF.